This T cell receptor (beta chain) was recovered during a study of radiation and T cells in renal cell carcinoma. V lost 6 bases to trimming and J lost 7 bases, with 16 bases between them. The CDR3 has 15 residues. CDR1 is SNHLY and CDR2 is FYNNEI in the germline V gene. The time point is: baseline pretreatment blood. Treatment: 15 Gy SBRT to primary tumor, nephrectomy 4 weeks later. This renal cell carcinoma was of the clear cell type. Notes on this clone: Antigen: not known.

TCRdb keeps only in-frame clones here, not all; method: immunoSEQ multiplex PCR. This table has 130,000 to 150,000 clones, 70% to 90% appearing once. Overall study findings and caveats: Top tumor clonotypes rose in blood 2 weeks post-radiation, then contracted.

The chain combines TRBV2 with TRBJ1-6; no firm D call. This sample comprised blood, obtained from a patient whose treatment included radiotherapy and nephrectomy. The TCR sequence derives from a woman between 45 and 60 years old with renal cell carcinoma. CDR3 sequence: CASSPRLSQNSPLHF. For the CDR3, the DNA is TGTGCCAGCAGCCCCCGGTTAAGCCAGAATTCACCCCTCCACTTT.